Included here is one T cell receptor (beta chain) sequence, with context. PCR involved 60 Vbeta and 13 Jbeta primers. Profiling relied on immunoSEQ multiplex PCR, and the TCRdb table lists in-frame clones only, not all of them. The top ten clones hold less than 2.5% of a sample with around 130,000 clones, about four fifths of them seen once. This entry is derived from a study of cytomegalovirus exposure and HLA in healthy donors. Germline CDR1 and CDR2: LNHNV and YYDKDF (reference sequence). The CDR3 runs 18 residues. J lost 11 bases, V lost 0 bases, and 18 bases had no gene match. The V gene is TRBV15, the J gene TRBJ2-1; 8 bases match TRBD2. The sequenced material came from PBMCs. The receptor was derived from a woman in her forties in good health and CMV-seronegative. The CDR3 reads CATSRDRGGSALVAQQFF. The DNA of the CDR3 is TGTGCCACCAGCAGAGACCGGGGGGGATCGGCCCTCGTGGCCCAGCAGTTCTTC. Supplemented by reference TRBV15 and TRBJ2-1, the full variable domain reads DAMVIQNPRYQVTQFGKPVTLSCSQTLNHNVMYWYQQKSSQAPKLLFHYYDKDFNNEADTPDNFQSRRPNTSFCFLDIRSPGLGDTAMYLCATSRDRGGSALVAQQFFGPGTRLTVL.